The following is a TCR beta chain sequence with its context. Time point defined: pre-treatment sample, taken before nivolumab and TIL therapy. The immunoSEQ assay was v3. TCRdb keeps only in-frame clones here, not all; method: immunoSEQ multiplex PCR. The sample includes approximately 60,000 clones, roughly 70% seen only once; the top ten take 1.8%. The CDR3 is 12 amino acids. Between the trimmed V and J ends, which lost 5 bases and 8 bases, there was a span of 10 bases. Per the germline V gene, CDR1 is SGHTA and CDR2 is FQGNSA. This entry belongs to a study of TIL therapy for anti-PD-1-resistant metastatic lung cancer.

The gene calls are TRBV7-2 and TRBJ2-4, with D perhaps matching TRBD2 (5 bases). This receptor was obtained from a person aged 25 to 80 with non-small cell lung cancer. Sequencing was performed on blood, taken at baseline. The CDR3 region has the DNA TGTGCCAGCAGCCCCCTGGGAGACATTCAGTACTTC. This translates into CASSPLGDIQYF.